This T cell receptor (beta chain) was observed in a study of blood T cell repertoires in COVID-19. About the study: PBMCs, B-cell-depleted T cells, or T cells provided the cDNA or gDNA that made up the material.

Cohorts were assigned according to the clinical history that participants reported. Using immunoSEQ multiplex PCR, the repertoire was profiled, and TCRdb retains in-frame clones only, with some absent. The sample yields fewer than 250,000 clones, roughly 86% seen once. Germline V gene data show CDR1 as SGHRS and CDR2 as YFSETQ. CDR3 length equals 13 residues. V lost 2 bases and J 6 bases, leaving 11 bases between the germline ends. The TCR comes from a woman in her 30s with acute COVID-19. Sequenced sample: PBMCs or T cells enriched from blood (not recorded which). V is TRBV5-1 and J is TRBJ1-1; no definite D call. CDR3 nucleotides: TGCGCCAGCAGCTTAGGGAGAGACGCTGAAGCTTTCTTT. It specifies CASSLGRDAEAFF.